The text below deals with one TCR beta chain. A few counts support this clone. What antigen it recognizes has not been identified. Base qualities were left out, and no much larger clone turns up one base away. The CDR3 regions of human TCRbeta chains were subjected to immunosequencing. The original methods were these. TCRs in the repertoires were compared against a reference library of SARS-CoV-2-specific TCRs that had been generated with the MIRA antigen-specificity platform. Breadth was defined as the fraction of unique TCRs that were SARS-CoV-2-associated. Depth was defined as the fraction of total T cells that were SARS-CoV-2-associated. Using the MIRA data, each spike-specific TCR was assigned both to the spike region to which the TCR was reactive and to a CD4 or CD8 class. Log10-transformed breadth and depth values were compared by one-way ANOVA with Sidak's multiple comparisons tests. TCRdb obtained this table from immuneACCESS and retained in-frame rearrangements with V and J assigned. These tables miss some clones; where compared with another copy, unresolved V genes account for less than half of the shortfall, and the remainder is unexplained. The V and J calls and clone size are taken from that table; D and trimming were inferred from the DNA. This sample holds 120,000 or so clones; roughly nine tenths were observed only once. The ten largest clones represent under 3.5% of the sample.

This sample is part of a study of T cell responses to AZD1222 COVID-19 vaccine (dated by TCRdb to about 2021). Looking at the study overall: AZD1222 recipients with second doses at about 4 weeks or about 12 weeks were pooled, because spike-specific TCR depth and breadth did not differ between schedules. Trial participants were enrolled into age subgroups of 18-55, 56-69 and 70-plus years, which contained 148, 28 and 57 TCR-sequenced participants, respectively. TCR sequencing covered roughly 230 trial participants: about 210 given two doses of AZD1222 and approximately 25 given two doses of MenACWY control vaccine.

According to the study, the label for this sample's time point signals: baseline before first vaccination. Samples from vaccinated people were obtained from the UK trials COV001 and COV002, which included a single-blind randomized controlled phase 2/3 trial of AZD1222 (ChAdOx1 nCoV-19) in healthy adults. For TCRbeta chain sequencing, PBMC samples were collected from trial participants at day 0 and at day 28 after the second dose. Beyond this particular receptor, the publication reports: No day 14 peak-response samples were available, so repertoires were characterized only after the peak T cell response. The whole spike protein was spanned by vaccine-associated CD4 TCRs, and dominant responses were seen in regions 160-218 and 743-854. In the small 56-69-year group, the increase in depth fell short of significance, most likely because of low power. Participants were mostly white British, with more females than males. The authors suggested clonal diversity may have been underestimated. Only five to seven AZD1222 recipients were SARS-CoV-2 seropositive at baseline, limiting conclusions about previously exposed vaccinees. Spike-specific TCR breadth and depth rose significantly after two AZD1222 doses compared with day 0 and with MenACWY recipients. Reportedly, almost half of the unique spike-specific TCRs recognized epitopes lying outside the regions that are mutated in the B.1.351 and B.1.1.7 variants.

Looking up the germline V gene yields CDR1 SGHVS and CDR2 FQNEAQ. The CDR3 starts with the cysteine, ends with the phenylalanine, and has 16 residues. This entry keeps only the CDR3 DNA: 48 bases, framed from base 1. The junction carries 17 bases between V and J, which are trimmed by 1 base and 8 bases respectively. The sequence came from an adult in good health. The sequencing here drew on peripheral blood, taken on day 0 of AZD1222 vaccination. The rearranged segments are TRBV7-8 and TRBJ1-4; the D gene cannot be resolved reliably. The sequenced DNA is TGTGCCAGCAGCTTAGAGGGTCGCAGAGGGCAAGAAAAACTGTTTTTT. Translated, this gives CASSLEGRRGQEKLFF.